A single sample is the source of the 27 T cell receptor beta chains below, sequenced in a study of T cells in Graves' hyperthyroidism and ophthalmopathy. Amplified TCR beta CDR3 regions came from RNA transcripts. Primed by the HTBI set, a first-round RT-PCR was run on the TCR CDR3. TCRdb reanalysed the multiplex PCR reads using MiXCR and keeps one entry per CDR3 protein. The sample gives around 400,000 distinct CDR3 sequences, around a quarter of which show up once; more than 60% is in the top ten. Sample: blood. The source of these receptors is a man in his forties or fifties with Graves' hyperthyroidism.

This clonotype was detected a few times. The chain joins TRBV30 to TRBJ1-1, with no clear D. Trimming removed 4 bases at V and 1 base at J, with 4 bases between. The germline gives CDR1 GTSNPN, CDR2 SVGIG (reference sequence). The CDR3 length is 11 residues. This CDR3 reads CAWMRNTEAFF. The CDR3 DNA follows: TGTGCCTGGATGCGGAACACTGAAGCTTTCTTT.

The table lists this clonotype with a few counts. The gene calls are TRBV7-6 and TRBJ1-1; no firm D call. CDR3 length: 11 amino acids. The germline V and J ends were trimmed by 5 bases and 9 bases, with 10 bases remaining between them. Germline V gene lookup returns CDR1 SGHVS and CDR2 FNYEAQ. The CDR3 nucleotides read TGTGCCAGCAGCCTGGGGTCCCAAGCTTTCTTT. It yields the protein CASSLGSQAFF.

This sequence joins TRBV9 and TRBJ2-7; tentatively, D is TRBD2 (6 bases). Trimming cost V 3 bases and J 6 bases, with 25 bases left between them. CDR1 SGDLS and CDR2 YYNGEE come from the germline V gene. The CDR3 totals 17 residues. The CDR3 reads CASSEGGGDGHWGEQYF. DNA for the CDR3: TGTGCCAGCAGCGAAGGAGGCGGGGACGGACACTGGGGCGAGCAGTACTTC.

CDR3 in DNA: TGTGCCAGCAGCTTTCGCGATTCGGGAGAGACCCAGTACTTC. Translation: CASSFRDSGETQYF. V usage is TRBV11-2 and J usage is TRBJ2-5; D is ambiguous. Germline CDR1 and CDR2: SGHAT and FQNNGV. This CDR3 has 14 residues. V gave up 3 bases and J gave up 4 bases, with 12 bases separating them.

The chain joins TRBV11-3 to TRBJ2-5, with 13 bases aligning to TRBD2. Germline V gives CDR1 SGHNT, CDR2 YENEEA. This CDR3 has 18 amino acids. Unmatched junction bases numbered 9, after V lost 5 bases and J lost 0 bases. CDR3 bases: TGTGCCAGCAGCACAGGACTAGCGGGGGCCCAGTACCAAGAGACCCAGTACTTC. It yields the protein CASSTGLAGAQYQETQYF.

This clonotype occurred a few times. The rearrangement uses TRBV5-1 and TRBJ1-1; D is perhaps TRBD1 (6 bases). CDR1 and CDR2 from the germline V gene are SGHRS and YFSETQ. Trimming removed 0 bases at V and 2 bases at J, with 11 bases between. The length of the CDR3 is 15 residues. In nucleotides, the CDR3 is TGCGCCAGCAGCTTGGCCCAGGGGCTAAACACTGAAGCTTTCTTT. Residues: CASSLAQGLNTEAFF.

In this sample, this clonotype turned up a few times. The J gene is TRBJ2-2, the V gene TRBV11-3; the D is unclear. The CDR3 spans 12 residues. Trimming took off 3 bases at V and 5 bases at J, with 4 bases between the two ends. Germline V lookup: CDR1 SGHNT, CDR2 YENEEA. The CDR3 nucleotides are TGTGCCAGCAGCTTCCAGACCGGGGAGCTGTTTTTT. It translates to CASSFQTGELFF.

The J gene is TRBJ2-1, the V gene TRBV11-2, with TRBD2 matching 14 bases. The CDR3 length is 15 residues. The V and J ends lost 6 bases and 6 bases, in that order; junction bases with no gene match: 4. Germline-derived CDR1 and CDR2 are SGHAT and FQNNGV. The CDR3 DNA sequence: TGTGCCAGCAGAAGACTAGCGGGAGGGGGCAATGAGCAGTTCTTC. It translates to CASRRLAGGGNEQFF. Full variable domain (missing parts from reference TRBV11-2 and TRBJ2-1): EAGVAQSPRYKIIEKRQSVAFWCNPISGHATLYWYQQILGQGPKLLIQFQNNGVVDDSQLPKDRFSAERLKGVDSTLKIQPAKLEDSAVYLCASRRLAGGGNEQFFGPGTRLTVL.

The chain combines TRBV14 with TRBJ2-6; a weak D match, TRBD1 (6 bases). CDR3 length: 16 amino acids. Looked up from germline, CDR1 is SGHDN and CDR2 is FVKESK. Trimming left V 4 bases short and J 0 bases short, with 10 bases between. Here the CDR3 DNA reads TGTGCCAGCAGCCTATACAGGGCCTCTGGGGCCAACGTCCTGACTTTC. Protein: CASSLYRASGANVLTF.

The rearrangement joins TRBV11-3 to TRBJ2-3, with D tentatively TRBD2 (5 bases). The germline V and J ends were trimmed by 1 base and 4 bases, with 15 bases remaining between them. Looked up from germline, CDR1 is SGHNT and CDR2 is YENEEA. The length of the CDR3 is 16 residues. The CDR3 loop reads CASSLVAGGRADTQYF. The CDR3 nucleotides read TGTGCCAGCAGCTTAGTTGCGGGTGGAAGGGCAGATACGCAGTATTTT.

The gene calls are TRBV7-3 and TRBJ2-3; D not certain. This CDR3 contains 16 residues. In germline, CDR1 is SGHTA, CDR2 FQGTGA. The V end lost 2 bases, the J end lost 0 bases, and 12 bases lay between the germline ends. The CDR3 region has the DNA TGTGCCAGCAGCTTACTTGGGGTGGCGAGCACAGATACGCAGTATTTT. It is translated as CASSLLGVASTDTQYF.

This chain joins TRBV9 and TRBJ2-3; D ambiguous. CDR3 length: 13 residues. Germline V gene data show CDR1 as SGDLS and CDR2 as YYNGEE. V lost 3 bases to trimming and J lost 2 bases, with 7 bases between them. CDR3 DNA: TGTGCCAGCAGCGCACGGTACACAGATACGCAGTATTTT. Amino acids: CASSARYTDTQYF.

This rearrangement joins TRBV7-9 to TRBJ2-5, with TRBD2 as a possible D gene (5 bases). Germline assignment: CDR1 SEHNR and CDR2 FQNEAQ (reference sequence). This CDR3 spans 15 amino acids. V lost 6 bases, J lost 2 bases, and 16 bases lay in between. This CDR3 is CASSLRMGEQETQYF. Written as DNA, the CDR3 is TGTGCCAGCAGTCTTAGAATGGGAGAACAAGAGACCCAGTACTTC.

Only a few counts were recorded for this clonotype. This chain joins TRBV11-2 and TRBJ2-5; no definite D call. Trimming took off 4 bases at V and 5 bases at J, with 11 bases between the two ends. The CDR3 covers 13 residues. CDR1 and CDR2 (germline): SGHAT, FQNNGV. The CDR3 sequence: CASSYRHEETQYF. The CDR3 DNA reads as TGTGCCAGCAGCTACAGACACGAGGAGACCCAGTACTTC.

The chain has TRBV7-9 and TRBJ2-2; possibly TRBD2 for D (6 bases). The V and J ends lost 0 bases and 6 bases respectively, with 11 bases between them. Germline V lookup: CDR1 SEHNR, CDR2 FQNEAQ (reference sequence). This CDR3 has 15 residues. The CDR3 DNA follows: TGTGCCAGCAGCTTAGCGCGCGGGGTCGCCGGGGAGCTGTTTTTT. Translated: CASSLARGVAGELFF.

The V and J genes are TRBV15 and TRBJ2-7; no clear D. V shed 1 base and J shed 4 bases, with 5 bases lying between them. Germline CDR1 and CDR2: LNHNV and YYDKDF (reference sequence). CDR3 length equals 12 residues. The CDR3 sequence: CATSRARYEQYF. DNA of the CDR3: TGTGCCACCAGCAGAGCCCGGTACGAGCAGTACTTC.

The rearrangement links TRBV30 to TRBJ2-5; 13 bases agree with TRBD2. The V gene end was trimmed by 2 bases and the J gene end by 3 bases; junction bases not matched to a gene: 3. This CDR3 is 15 amino acids long. The V gene's germline CDR1 is GTSNPN and CDR2 SVGIG (reference sequence). The CDR3 region is CAWSPGLAGEETQYF. CDR3 coding DNA: TGTGCCTGGAGTCCCGGACTAGCGGGAGAAGAGACCCAGTACTTC.

The rearrangement uses TRBV27 and TRBJ2-1, with 8 bases aligning to TRBD1. The CDR3 extends over 16 amino acids. Germline V gives CDR1 MNHEY, CDR2 SMNVEV (reference sequence). V trimming: 1 base; J trimming: 3 bases; junction bases outside the gene matches: 5. In DNA, the CDR3 is TGTGCCAGCAGTTTATGGGGGACAGGTGTCTACAATGAGCAGTTCTTC. Translated, it gives CASSLWGTGVYNEQFF.

This sequence joins TRBV6-2 or TRBV6-3 and TRBJ2-1; 8 bases are shared with TRBD2. With 2 bases clipped from V and 1 base from J, the junction kept 4 bases outside the gene matches. Per the germline V gene, CDR1 is MNHEY and CDR2 is SVGEGT. This CDR3 contains 16 residues. The CDR3 region has the DNA TGTGCCAGCAGTTACGGCGGGAGGCATTCCTACAATGAGCAGTTCTTC. Protein sequence: CASSYGGRHSYNEQFF.

The V and J genes are TRBV30 and TRBJ2-2, with D possibly being TRBD2 (6 bases). This CDR3 has 16 amino acids. V dropped 0 bases and J dropped 1 base, with 12 bases sitting between them. Per germline, CDR1 GTSNPN and CDR2 SVGIG (reference sequence). CDR3 in DNA: TGTGCCTGGAGTGTTGGGGACTTAGGGAACACCGGGGAGCTGTTTTTT. Protein product: CAWSVGDLGNTGELFF.

J is TRBJ2-2 and V is TRBV5-1; 9 nucleotides align to TRBD1. The germline V gene encodes CDR1 SGHRS and CDR2 YFSETQ. Germline trimming cut 0 bases from V and 3 bases from J; bases unmatched to any gene: 3. The CDR3 extends over 16 amino acids. CDR3 sequence reads: CASSLAGQGDTGELFF. DNA of the CDR3: TGCGCCAGCAGCTTGGCGGGACAGGGAGACACCGGGGAGCTGTTTTTT.

The chain couples TRBV13 to TRBJ2-7; 8 bases fit TRBD1. V trimming: 6 bases; J trimming: 4 bases; junction bases outside the gene matches: 2. The CDR3 totals 12 residues. CDR1 and CDR2 (germline): PRHDT, FYEKMQ (reference sequence). As DNA, the CDR3 is TGTGCCAGCAGACGACAGGGGTACGAGCAGTACTTC. This gives the protein CASRRQGYEQYF.

This rearrangement joins TRBV5-6 to TRBJ1-5; maybe TRBD1 (5 bases). This CDR3 has 15 amino acids. The V and J ends lost 4 bases and 6 bases respectively, with 17 bases between them. The germline CDR1 and CDR2 sequences are SGHDT and YYEEEE. CDR3 in DNA: TGTGCCAGCAGCGAGGGCGGGACCATGGTTCAGCCCCAGCATTTT. Protein product: CASSEGGTMVQPQHF.

This clonotype has at least ten counts. The gene calls are TRBV5-5 and TRBJ2-1; 9 nucleotides align to TRBD1. Germline V gene data show CDR1 as SGHKS and CDR2 as YYEKEE (reference sequence). The V gene end was trimmed by 4 bases and the J gene end by 6 bases; junction bases not matched to a gene: 8. CDR3 length: 15 residues. CDR3 protein: CASSQDRGGRNEQFF. The CDR3 bases are TGTGCCAGCAGCCAGGACAGGGGAGGACGCAATGAGCAGTTCTTC. The entire variable domain, with the rest obtained from reference TRBV5-5 and TRBJ2-1, is as follows: DAGVTQSPTHLIKTRGQQVTLRCSPISGHKSVSWYQQVLGQGPQFIFQYYEKEERGRGNFPDRFSARQFPNYSSELNVNALLLGDSALYLCASSQDRGGRNEQFFGPGTRLTVL.

This clonotype was recorded many times. V is TRBV7-3 and J is TRBJ2-3, with 9 bases matching TRBD1. The germline V gene has CDR1 SGHTA and CDR2 FQGTGA. The CDR3 totals 17 residues. Unmatched junction bases numbered 10, after V lost 5 bases and J lost 1 base. The CDR3 is CASSPKGTGIGTDTQYF. For the CDR3, the DNA is TGTGCCAGCAGCCCCAAGGGGACAGGGATAGGCACAGATACGCAGTATTTT. Full variable domain (outside the CDR3, taken from reference TRBV7-3 and TRBJ2-3): GAGVSQTPSNKVTEKGKYVELRCDPISGHTALYWYRQSLGQGPEFLIYFQGTGAADDSGLPNDRFFAVRPEGSVSTLKIQRTERGDSAVYLCASSPKGTGIGTDTQYFGPGTRLTVL.

The rearrangement links TRBV5-1 to TRBJ2-7; possibly TRBD2 for D (5 bases). In germline, CDR1 is SGHRS, CDR2 YFSETQ. V was shortened by 4 bases and J by 5 bases, with 19 bases between the two germline ends. The CDR3 has 15 amino acids. The CDR3 is CASSPPPLEAHEQYF. The CDR3 DNA follows: TGCGCCAGCAGCCCCCCCCCACTAGAGGCTCACGAGCAGTACTTC.

This clonotype was seen ten or more times. V is TRBV12-3 or TRBV12-4 and J is TRBJ2-5, with TRBD2 as a possible D gene (6 bases). This CDR3 contains 14 residues. V gave up 5 bases and J gave up 4 bases, with 14 bases separating them. The CDR3 region is CASSPGDSGETQYF. DNA of the CDR3: TGTGCCAGCAGTCCTGGGGATAGCGGAGAGACCCAGTACTTC.